The rows below give T cell receptor beta chains drawn from one sample of a study of PD-1 blockade in mismatch repair-deficient tumors. Method: immunoSEQ multiplex PCR; TCRdb's copy keeps in-frame clones and lacks some. Of roughly 9,000 clones in the sample, roughly 84% were seen once. These receptors' targets are unknown. The specimen was cells cultured in vitro, collected from a patient treated with pembrolizumab. The receptors here all came from an adult with mismatch repair-deficient cancer. The CDR3 runs from the conserved cysteine through the conserved F or W. A D gene is named only where the DNA matches it firmly. Rows may omit the clone size; those that give it use once, few, many or a size class.

j_call d_call clone_size v_call cdr3_aa
TRBJ2-1 - - TRBV6-5 CASSTRHPGTKQFF
TRBJ2-1 - - TRBV25-1 CATWTVHNEQFF
TRBJ1-1 - once TRBV6-5 CASRPIGSRTEAFF
TRBJ1-1 - - TRBV9 CASSPRGYTNTEAFF
TRBJ2-5 - once TRBV10-3 CATRESSYQETQYF
TRBJ2-7 - - TRBV27 CASRPRDVYEQYF
TRBJ2-7 TRBD1 - TRBV30 CAWSVDRGWYEQYF
TRBJ2-1 TRBD2 - TRBV5-4 CASSPSGTAYNEQFF
TRBJ1-1 TRBD1 - TRBV9 CASSGDRGMNTEAFF
TRBJ2-3 - - TRBV5-1 CASSWTATDTQYF
TRBJ1-5 - - TRBV13 CASSRNRAGPQHF
TRBJ1-1 - - TRBV6-5 CASSSSGGTEAFF
TRBJ1-5 - - TRBV2 CASSDGRNSNQPQHF
TRBJ2-5 TRBD2 large TRBV27 CASSSAKTPGLGETQYF
TRBJ2-4 TRBD2 - TRBV9 CASSAGRDLSGRAPKNIQYF
TRBJ2-7 - - TRBV5-1 CASSSEGTYEQYF
TRBJ2-3 TRBD1 - TRBV27 CASSLSAQGGDTQYF
TRBJ1-3 - - TRBV5-5 CASSLPSRGNTIYF
TRBJ1-2 - - TRBV5-1 CASSLVGTTFHAGGYTF
TRBJ2-2 - - TRBV5-1 CASSIPGGTGELFF
TRBJ2-7 - medium-sized TRBV5-8 CASRGRRGAYEQYF
TRBJ1-1 TRBD1 - TRBV7-3 CAKSVRGPTEAFF
TRBJ2-1 - once TRBV19 CASSIDLDSNNEQFF
TRBJ2-2 - - TRBV5-1 CASSRGRTEPNTGELFF
TRBJ1-5 - - TRBV19 CASNGGWGNQPQHF
TRBJ1-4 - - TRBV5-4 CASSRGGGSEKLFF
TRBJ2-1 - - TRBV6-1 CASSEFSGPYNEQFF
TRBJ2-7 - - TRBV30 CAWRGTKDTYEQYF
TRBJ2-3 TRBD2 few TRBV11-1 CASSLPGTSGTDTQYF
TRBJ1-6 TRBD1 - TRBV7-9 CASSRGWDRGYYNSPLHF
TRBJ1-4 - - TRBV6-5 CASSYSGAAGAEKLFF
TRBJ2-7 - - TRBV5-6 CASSYRAPRYEQYF
TRBJ2-5 TRBD2 - TRBV2 CASSENGRGETQYF
TRBJ2-7 TRBD2 few TRBV28 CANERGSSYEQYF
TRBJ2-2 - - TRBV27 CASSLWSREAGELFF
TRBJ2-1 - once TRBV19 CASRNRWQGNNEQFF
TRBJ2-3 TRBD2 - TRBV10-1 CASSESSGRGTHTDTQYF
TRBJ2-7 - - TRBV7-9 CASSSNSYYEQYF
TRBJ2-2 - - TRBV28 CASSLGEEVTGELFF
TRBJ2-1 TRBD1 - TRBV4-2 CASSQELVGTGAYNEQFF
TRBJ1-6 - - TRBV7-9 CASSLSNSPLHF
TRBJ2-7 - few TRBV18 CASSPAGQYHEQYF
TRBJ2-7 - - TRBV30 CAWSVQWQDFGYEQYF
TRBJ2-3 - few TRBV4-1 CASSQKWFTTDTQYF
TRBJ2-7 TRBD2 - TRBV30 CAWRMAGESYEQYF
TRBJ1-5 - - TRBV6-1 CASRDSSFNQPQHF
TRBJ1-2 - - TRBV6-6 CASRDHRDTLHYGYTF
TRBJ2-4 TRBD2 - TRBV5-1 CASSFGGSTKNIQYF
TRBJ1-5 - - TRBV27 CASSLGGSNQPQHF
TRBJ2-7 - - TRBV6-5 CASSRGMREQYF